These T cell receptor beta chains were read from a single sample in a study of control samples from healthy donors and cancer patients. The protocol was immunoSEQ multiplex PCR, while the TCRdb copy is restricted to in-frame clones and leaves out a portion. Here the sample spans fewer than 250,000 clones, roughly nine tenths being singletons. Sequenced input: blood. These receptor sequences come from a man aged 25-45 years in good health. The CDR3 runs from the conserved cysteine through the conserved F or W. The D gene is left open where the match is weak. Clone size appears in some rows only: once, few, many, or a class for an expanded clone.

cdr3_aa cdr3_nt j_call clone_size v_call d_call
CASGLGMYPEQFF TGTGCTAGTGGTTTGGGGATGTACCCCGAGCAGTTCTTC TRBJ2-1 . TRBV12-5 .
CSFKGTGNTIYF TGCAGCTTTAAGGGTACTGGAAACACCATATATTTT TRBJ1-3 once TRBV29-1 .
CASRPDRYEQYF TGTGCCAGCAGACCCGACAGGTACGAGCAGTACTTC TRBJ2-7 . TRBV6-6 .
CASRATDRVVQPQHF TGTGCCAGCAGGGCGACCGACAGGGTTGTTCAGCCCCAGCATTTT TRBJ1-5 once TRBV27 TRBD1
CASSTSGGGGELFF TGTGCCAGTAGTACCTCAGGGGGAGGCGGGGAGCTGTTTTTT TRBJ2-2 . TRBV19 .
CASQGQSETQYF TGTGCCAGCCAGGGACAGTCGGAGACCCAGTACTTC TRBJ2-5 . TRBV12-3/TRBV12-4 TRBD1
CASSYSTRLGNTIYF TGTGCCAGCAGTTACTCAACCCGGTTGGGAAACACCATATATTTT TRBJ1-3 . TRBV6-5 .
CASSRTAPGEAYEQYF TGTGCCAGCAGCCGAACAGCACCAGGGGAGGCCTACGAGCAGTACTTC TRBJ2-7 . TRBV3-1/TRBV3-2 .
CASRKGSPYNEQFF TGTGCCAGTAGGAAAGGGTCCCCATACAATGAGCAGTTCTTC TRBJ2-1 . TRBV19 .
CASSPRMTGEASPLHF TGTGCCAGCAGCCCCAGGATGACAGGGGAGGCTTCACCCCTCCACTTT TRBJ1-6 . TRBV13 TRBD1
CASAPGLAGGIYNEQFF TGTGCCAGCGCCCCGGGACTAGCGGGGGGAATATACAATGAGCAGTTCTTC TRBJ2-1 . TRBV18 TRBD2
CASSYEQNHYYGYTF TGTGCCAGCAGTTACGAACAGAATCATTACTATGGCTACACCTTC TRBJ1-2 . TRBV6-5 .
CASSLVGTGAYNEQFF TGTGCCAGCAGCTTAGTCGGGACAGGGGCCTACAATGAGCAGTTCTTC TRBJ2-1 . TRBV7-6 TRBD1
CSASDSQAFF TGCAGCGCCTCGGACAGCCAAGCTTTCTTT TRBJ1-1 . TRBV29-1 .
CASQPLGNTGELFF TGTGCTAGTCAACCGCTAGGAAACACCGGGGAGCTGTTTTTT TRBJ2-2 few TRBV12-5 .
CASSVSQNTEAFF TGTGCCAGCAGCGTTTCACAGAACACTGAAGCTTTCTTT TRBJ1-1 . TRBV9 .
CASSETRGNYGYTF TGTGCCAGCAGTGAGACAAGGGGCAACTATGGCTACACCTTC TRBJ1-2 . TRBV2 .
CASSLGGAGTGELFF TGTGCCAGCAGCTTAGGGGGGGCTGGCACCGGGGAGCTGTTTTTT TRBJ2-2 . TRBV7-7 .
CASSDGMGGRTDTQYF TGCGCCAGCAGTGATGGTATGGGTGGCCGCACAGATACGCAGTATTTT TRBJ2-3 . TRBV10-1 .
CASSEDSNSPLHF TGCGCCAGCAGCGAAGACTCAAATTCACCCCTCCACTTT TRBJ1-6 . TRBV5-1 .
CASSLVGSYEQYF TGTGCCAGCAGTTTAGTCGGATCCTACGAGCAGTACTTC TRBJ2-7 . TRBV27 .
CAISPTDTYEQYF TGTGCCATCAGTCCGACGGACACCTACGAGCAGTACTTC TRBJ2-7 . TRBV10-3 .
CASSPGPSPDQPQHF TGTGCCAGCAGTCCCGGGCCGAGTCCGGATCAGCCCCAGCATTTT TRBJ1-5 . TRBV7-9 .
CASREATGGIYEQYF TGTGCCAGCAGGGAGGCGACAGGGGGGATTTACGAGCAGTACTTC TRBJ2-7 . TRBV6-5 TRBD1
CASSLGFTEAFF TGTGCCAGTAGTTTGGGGTTCACTGAAGCTTTCTTT TRBJ1-1 few TRBV19 .
CASSPEFIGGATNEQFF TGTGCCAGCAGCCCCGAGTTCATCGGGGGGGCGACGAATGAGCAGTTCTTC TRBJ2-1 . TRBV7-2 TRBD2
CASSAQRARRRDTQYF TGTGCCAGCAGTGCACAACGAGCGCGGCGGCGGGATACGCAGTATTTT TRBJ2-3 . TRBV2 .
CASSPTYANTEAFF TGTGCCAGCAGTCCTACGTACGCCAACACTGAAGCTTTCTTT TRBJ1-1 . TRBV6-5 .
CASGEGLNTEAFF TGTGCTAGTGGAGAAGGGCTGAACACTGAAGCTTTCTTT TRBJ1-1 . TRBV12-5 .
CASTHTGGPYNEQFF TGTGCCAGCACTCATACGGGGGGGCCCTACAATGAGCAGTTCTTC TRBJ2-1 . TRBV5-4 TRBD2
CAISAGGGSVNSPLHF TGTGCCATCAGTGCGGGAGGGGGTTCAGTGAATTCACCCCTCCACTTT TRBJ1-6 . TRBV10-3 .
CASSQKQGVEQFF TGTGCCAGCAGTCAAAAACAGGGGGTTGAGCAGTTCTTC TRBJ2-1 . TRBV6-4 TRBD1
CASKSQGLVAEQYF TGTGCCAGTAAATCCCAGGGCTTAGTAGCCGAGCAGTACTTC TRBJ2-7 . TRBV19 .
CASSIARRRNEQFF TGTGCCAGTAGTATCGCCAGGCGGCGCAATGAGCAGTTCTTC TRBJ2-1 . TRBV19 .
CASRAGTGGLYEQYF TGTGCCAGCAGGGCCGGGACAGGGGGCTTGTACGAGCAGTACTTC TRBJ2-7 once TRBV5-5 TRBD1
CASSEPGQGVGRQPQHF TGTGCCAGCAGTGAACCGGGACAGGGGGTCGGAAGGCAGCCCCAGCATTTT TRBJ1-5 . TRBV2 TRBD1
CASSSRTGNTEAFF TGCGCCAGCAGCTCGAGGACAGGGAACACTGAAGCTTTCTTT TRBJ1-1 . TRBV5-1 TRBD1
CASSLLGPGTLYNEQFF TGTGCCAGCAGCTTATTGGGCCCCGGGACACTTTACAATGAGCAGTTCTTC TRBJ2-1 . TRBV11-3 .
CASSQDLGKPEAFF TGCGCCAGCAGCCAAGATCTAGGGAAGCCTGAAGCTTTCTTT TRBJ1-1 once TRBV4-1 .
CASSLGRGVITEAFF TGTGCCAGCAGCTTGGGAAGGGGGGTGATTACTGAAGCTTTCTTT TRBJ1-1 . TRBV5-6 .
CASPPKCRGHNSPLHF TGCGCCAGCCCTCCTAAGTGCAGGGGACATAATTCACCCCTCCACTTT TRBJ1-6 . TRBV23-1 .
CAWSIDMGYGYTF TGTGCCTGGAGTATCGACATGGGCTATGGCTACACCTTC TRBJ1-2 . TRBV30 .
CATQRQGYNSPLHF TGTGCCACCCAGAGACAGGGCTATAATTCACCCCTCCACTTT TRBJ1-6 . TRBV19 TRBD1
CASSSPGQGVGNSPLHF TGTGCCAGCAGCTCACCGGGACAGGGTGTGGGAAATTCACCCCTCCACTTT TRBJ1-6 few TRBV7-9 TRBD1
CASSQGQGARTIYF TGTGCCAGCAGCCAGGGACAGGGGGCTCGAACCATATATTTT TRBJ1-3 . TRBV3-1/TRBV3-2 TRBD1
CASSVAEGPHYGYTF TGTGCCAGCAGCGTAGCTGAGGGTCCCCACTATGGCTACACCTTC TRBJ1-2 . TRBV9 .
CASGLGQINEKLFF TGTGCTAGTGGTTTGGGGCAGATCAATGAAAAACTGTTTTTT TRBJ1-4 . TRBV12-5 .
CASSPQGAWDIQYF TGTGCCAGCAGCCCTCAAGGGGCTTGGGACATTCAGTACTTC TRBJ2-4 . TRBV9 .
CASSIGGPSGANVLTF TGTGCCAGTAGTATCGGGGGGCCCAGTGGGGCCAACGTCCTGACTTTC TRBJ2-6 once TRBV19 .
CASSQVPAEQFF TGTGCCAGCAGCCAAGTCCCAGCCGAGCAGTTCTTC TRBJ2-1 . TRBV3-1/TRBV3-2 .
CASSLAGGQGNPYGYTF TGTGCCAGCAGCTTGGCCGGGGGCCAGGGGAACCCCTATGGCTACACCTTC TRBJ1-2 few TRBV5-5 .
CASSLAGELFF TGCGCCAGCAGCTTGGCCGGGGAGCTGTTTTTT TRBJ2-2 . TRBV5-1 .
CASSFRQSTGELFF TGTGCCAGCAGCTTTCGACAGAGCACCGGGGAGCTGTTTTTT TRBJ2-2 . TRBV13 .
CATGREEVGTQYF TGTGCCACCGGCAGGGAGGAGGTCGGGACCCAGTACTTC TRBJ2-5 . TRBV2 .
CASSAGLAGGSSTDTQYF TGTGCCAGCAGCGCCGGACTAGCGGGGGGATCTAGCACAGATACGCAGTATTTT TRBJ2-3 . TRBV13 TRBD2
CASSFGRGAGLAFF TGTGCCAGCAGTTTCGGGAGGGGGGCTGGGTTGGCTTTCTTT TRBJ1-1 . TRBV6-6 .
CASSETPGANTGELFF TGCGCCAGCAGTGAGACGCCGGGCGCGAACACCGGGGAGCTGTTTTTT TRBJ2-2 . TRBV10-1 .
CASSPRPGNTEAFF TGTGCCAGCAGTCCACGACCGGGAAACACTGAAGCTTTCTTT TRBJ1-1 . TRBV27 .
CASSQGTQPKEKLFF TGTGCCAGCAGCCAAGGAACGCAACCGAAGGAAAAACTGTTTTTT TRBJ1-4 few TRBV3-1/TRBV3-2 .
CSVEVMNTEAFF TGCAGCGTTGAAGTAATGAACACTGAAGCTTTCTTT TRBJ1-1 . TRBV29-1 .